The entry below gives a single T cell receptor (beta chain) sequence along with its context. Its antigen is unidentified. The data derive from a study of cytomegalovirus exposure and HLA in healthy donors. Study at large: In a later analysis, it was reported that the roughly 120 validation repertoires had been produced on the same platform as the roughly 700 repertoires belonging to the first cohort. Study-level results: Subsequent analysis of the approximately 110 validation repertoires found a tendency for first-cohort TCR clusters to co-occur.

The method was immunoSEQ multiplex PCR; TCRdb's version includes in-frame clones alone and lacks a portion of them. The sample yields 150,000 to 200,000 clones, roughly 96% seen once. The TCR comes from a young woman in good health and CMV-seronegative. Sequenced material: PBMCs.

The CDR3 coding sequence is TGCGCCAGCAGCCAAGTCCCCGCCCAGCGAATTAGCTCCTACAATGAGCAGTTCTTC. This sequence encodes CASSQVPAQRISSYNEQFF. The chain combines TRBV4-1 with TRBJ2-1, with D hard to call. The CDR3 is 19 amino acids. The germline gives CDR1 MGHRA, CDR2 YSYEKL. Trimming removed 1 base at V and 0 bases at J, with 19 bases between.